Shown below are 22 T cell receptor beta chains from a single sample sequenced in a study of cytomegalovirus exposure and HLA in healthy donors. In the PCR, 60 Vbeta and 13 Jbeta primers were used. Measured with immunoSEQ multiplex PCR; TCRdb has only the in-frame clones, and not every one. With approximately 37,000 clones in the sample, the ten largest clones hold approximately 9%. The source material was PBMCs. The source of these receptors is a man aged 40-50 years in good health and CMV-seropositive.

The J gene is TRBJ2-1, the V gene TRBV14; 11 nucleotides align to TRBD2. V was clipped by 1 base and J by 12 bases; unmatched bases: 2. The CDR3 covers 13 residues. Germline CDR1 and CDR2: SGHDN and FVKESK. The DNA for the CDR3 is TGTGCCAGCAGCCAAGTAGCGGGAGGGGGGCAGTTCTTC. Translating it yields CASSQVAGGGQFF.

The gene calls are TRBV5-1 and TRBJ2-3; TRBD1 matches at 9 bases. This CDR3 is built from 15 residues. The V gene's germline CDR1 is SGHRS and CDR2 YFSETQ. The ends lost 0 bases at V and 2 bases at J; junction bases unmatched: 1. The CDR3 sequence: CASSLGQGDTDTQYF. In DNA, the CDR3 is TGCGCCAGCAGCTTGGGACAGGGGGACACAGATACGCAGTATTTT.

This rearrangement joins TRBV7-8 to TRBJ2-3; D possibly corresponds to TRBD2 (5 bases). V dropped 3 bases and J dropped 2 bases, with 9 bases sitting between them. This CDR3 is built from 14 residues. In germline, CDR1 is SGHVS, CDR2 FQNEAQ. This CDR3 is CASSFEAVTDTQYF. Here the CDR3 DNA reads TGTGCCAGCAGCTTCGAAGCGGTCACAGATACGCAGTATTTT.

This CDR3 reads CASSSPGQGYEKLFF. CDR3 nucleotides: TGTGCCAGCAGTTCACCGGGACAGGGGTATGAAAAACTGTTTTTT. The rearrangement links TRBV27 to TRBJ1-4, with 10 bases identical to TRBD1. V shed 4 bases, J shed 6 bases, and the junction held 5 bases outside the gene matches. From germline, CDR1 is MNHEY and CDR2 SMNVEV (reference sequence). This CDR3 region has 15 residues.

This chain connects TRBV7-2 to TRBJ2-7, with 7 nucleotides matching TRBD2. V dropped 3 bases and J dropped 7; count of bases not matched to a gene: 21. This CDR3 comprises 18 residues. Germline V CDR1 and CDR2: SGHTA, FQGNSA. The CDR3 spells CASSFRPHWEGSRGEQYF. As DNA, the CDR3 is TGTGCCAGCAGCTTCCGGCCCCACTGGGAGGGAAGCCGGGGGGAGCAGTACTTC.

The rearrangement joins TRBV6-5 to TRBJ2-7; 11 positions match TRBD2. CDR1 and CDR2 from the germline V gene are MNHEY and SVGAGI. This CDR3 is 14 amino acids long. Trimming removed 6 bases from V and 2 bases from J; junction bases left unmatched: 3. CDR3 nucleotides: TGTGCCAGCAGCAAGACTAGCGGGACCTACGAGCAGTACTTC. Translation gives CASSKTSGTYEQYF.

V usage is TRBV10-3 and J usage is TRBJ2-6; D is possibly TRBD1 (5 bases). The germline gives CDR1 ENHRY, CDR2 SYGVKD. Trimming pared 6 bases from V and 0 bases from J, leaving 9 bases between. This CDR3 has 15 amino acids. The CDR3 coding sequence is TGTGCCATCAGAGTTGGGGCCTCTGGGGCCAACGTCCTGACTTTC. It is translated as CAIRVGASGANVLTF.

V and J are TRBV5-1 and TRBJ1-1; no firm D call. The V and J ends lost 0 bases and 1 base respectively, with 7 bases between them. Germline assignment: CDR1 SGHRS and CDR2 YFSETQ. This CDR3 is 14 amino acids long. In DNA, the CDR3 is TGCGCCAGCAGCTTGGGACACGAGAACACTGAAGCTTTCTTT. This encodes CASSLGHENTEAFF.

In nucleotides, the CDR3 is TGTGCCAGCAGCCGCCCCGTGGGGAGGGGCACAGATACGCAGTATTTT. Translated, it gives CASSRPVGRGTDTQYF. The rearrangement joins TRBV6-6 to TRBJ2-3; 7 bases line up with TRBD2. Trimming cost V 6 bases and J 1 base; bases outside gene matches: 10. Germline CDR1 MNHNY, CDR2 SVGAGI (reference sequence). The CDR3 length is 16 residues.

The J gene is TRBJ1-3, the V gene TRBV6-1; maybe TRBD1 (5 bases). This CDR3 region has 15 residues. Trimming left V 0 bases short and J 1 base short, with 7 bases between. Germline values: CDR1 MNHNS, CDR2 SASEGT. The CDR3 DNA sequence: TGTGCCAGCAGTGAAGCCCAGGGTTCTGGAAACACCATATATTTT. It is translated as CASSEAQGSGNTIYF.

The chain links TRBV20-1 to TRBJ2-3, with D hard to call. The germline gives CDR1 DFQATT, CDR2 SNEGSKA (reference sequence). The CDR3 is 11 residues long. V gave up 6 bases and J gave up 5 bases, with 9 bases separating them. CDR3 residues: CSANRGDTQYF. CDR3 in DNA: TGCAGTGCCAACCGCGGAGATACGCAGTATTTT.

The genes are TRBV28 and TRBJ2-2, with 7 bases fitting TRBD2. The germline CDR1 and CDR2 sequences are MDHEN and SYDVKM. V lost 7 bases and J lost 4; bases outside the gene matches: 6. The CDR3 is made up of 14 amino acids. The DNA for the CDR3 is TGTGCCAGCACGGTAGCGGGCAGCACCGGGGAGCTGTTTTTT. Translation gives CASTVAGSTGELFF.

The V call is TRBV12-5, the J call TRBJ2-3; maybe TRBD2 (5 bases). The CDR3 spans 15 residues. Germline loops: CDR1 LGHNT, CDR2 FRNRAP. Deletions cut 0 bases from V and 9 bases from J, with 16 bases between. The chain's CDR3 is CASGLVSASSKTQYF. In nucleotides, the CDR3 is TGTGCTAGTGGTTTGGTATCGGCTAGCAGTAAGACGCAGTATTTT.

The CDR3 here is CAWSQGGTLGEQFF. CDR3 sequence (DNA): TGTGCCTGGAGTCAGGGGGGCACCCTTGGGGAGCAGTTCTTC. This chain uses TRBV30 with TRBJ2-1, with D possibly TRBD1 on 7 matching bases. The CDR3 is made up of 14 amino acids. The germline V gene encodes CDR1 GTSNPN and CDR2 SVGIG (reference sequence). V was cut by 2 bases and J by 10 bases, with 18 bases left in between.

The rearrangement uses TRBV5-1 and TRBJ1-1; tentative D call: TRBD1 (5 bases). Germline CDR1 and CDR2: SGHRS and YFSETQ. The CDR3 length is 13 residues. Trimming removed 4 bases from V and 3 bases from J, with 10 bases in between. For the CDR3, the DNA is TGCGCCAGCAGCACGGACACCGACACTGAAGCTTTCTTT. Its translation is CASSTDTDTEAFF.

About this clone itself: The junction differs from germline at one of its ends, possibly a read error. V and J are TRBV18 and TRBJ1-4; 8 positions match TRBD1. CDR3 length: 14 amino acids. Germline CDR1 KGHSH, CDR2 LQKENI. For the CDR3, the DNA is TGTGCCAGCTCGCCACAGGGGGAAGGAGGAAAACTGTTTTTT. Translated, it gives CASSPQGEGGKLFF.

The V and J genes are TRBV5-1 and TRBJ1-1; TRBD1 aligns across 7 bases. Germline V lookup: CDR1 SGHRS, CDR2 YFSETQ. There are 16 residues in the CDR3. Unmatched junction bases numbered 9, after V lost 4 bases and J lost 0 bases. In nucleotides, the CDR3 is TGCGCCAGCAGCATCCTGCGGGACAGTTTGAACACTGAAGCTTTCTTT. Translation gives CASSILRDSLNTEAFF.

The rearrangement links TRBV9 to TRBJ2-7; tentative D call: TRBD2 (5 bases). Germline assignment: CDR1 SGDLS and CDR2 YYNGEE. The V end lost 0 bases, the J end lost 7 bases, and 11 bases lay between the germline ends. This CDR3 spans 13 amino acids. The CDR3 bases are TGTGCCAGCAGCGTAGAAACCACGGGGGAGCAGTACTTC. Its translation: CASSVETTGEQYF.

In DNA form, the CDR3 reads TGTGCCAGCTCGCAGCGATCCACAGATACGCAGTATTTT. Residues: CASSQRSTDTQYF. The chain joins TRBV6-4 to TRBJ2-3; D is undetermined. CDR3 length equals 13 residues. The germline CDR1 and CDR2 sequences are MRHNA and SNTAGT. V was shortened by 8 bases and J by 2 bases, with 11 bases between the two germline ends.

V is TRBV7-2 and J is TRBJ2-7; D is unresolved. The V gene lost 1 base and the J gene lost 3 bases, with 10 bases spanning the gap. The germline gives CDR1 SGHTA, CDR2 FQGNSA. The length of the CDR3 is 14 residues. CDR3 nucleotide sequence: TGTGCCAGCAGCTTAGGTGGAGTCCGCTACGAGCAGTACTTC. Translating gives CASSLGGVRYEQYF. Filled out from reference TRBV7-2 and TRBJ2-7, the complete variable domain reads GAGVSQSPSNKVTEKGKDVELRCDPISGHTALYWYRQSLGQGLEFLIYFQGNSAPDKSGLPSDRFSAERTGGSVSTLTIQRTQQEDSAVYLCASSLGGVRYEQYFGPGTRLTVT.

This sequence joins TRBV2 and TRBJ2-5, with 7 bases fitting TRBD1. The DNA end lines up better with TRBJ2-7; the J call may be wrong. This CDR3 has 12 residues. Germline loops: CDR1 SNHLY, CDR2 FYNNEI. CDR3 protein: CASRGDSYEQYF. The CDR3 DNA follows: TGTGCCAGCAGAGGGGACAGCTACGAGCAGTACTTC.

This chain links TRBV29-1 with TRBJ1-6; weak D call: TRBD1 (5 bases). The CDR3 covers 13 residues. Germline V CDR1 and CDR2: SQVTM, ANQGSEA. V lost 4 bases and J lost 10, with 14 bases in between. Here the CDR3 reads CSVAEGVYSPLHF. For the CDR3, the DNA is TGCAGCGTTGCAGAAGGGGTTTACTCACCCCTCCACTTT.